These 3 T cell receptor beta chains were all obtained from the same sample, sequenced in a study of identifying expanded T cells in peripheral blood. TCRdb's copy holds only in-frame clones and misses some; the assay was immunoSEQ multiplex PCR. The sample lists under 70,000 clones, more than 75% occurring once. The sequencing input was blood. The receptors shown here come from a person aged 18-70 years in good health.

The chain has TRBV5-4 and TRBJ2-5, with 15 nucleotides matching TRBD2. Germline CDR1 and CDR2: SGHNT and YYREEE (reference sequence). There are 14 residues in the CDR3. With 4 bases clipped from V and 5 bases from J, the junction kept 0 bases outside the gene matches. The CDR3 spells CASSGTSGRETQYF. CDR3 DNA sequence: TGTGCCAGCAGCGGGACTAGCGGGAGGGAGACCCAGTACTTC.

The rearrangement uses TRBV5-3 and TRBJ2-7; 10 bases are shared with TRBD2. TRBV5-3 is known as an ORF, though its function is uncertain. CDR3 size: 14 residues. With 4 bases clipped from V and 6 bases from J, the junction kept 7 bases outside the gene matches. The CDR3 sequence is CARSPGTSVSEQYF. CDR3 sequence (DNA): TGTGCCAGAAGCCCTGGGACTAGCGTTAGCGAGCAGTACTTC.

The rearrangement links TRBV7-8 to TRBJ2-7; the match to TRBD2 covers 12 bases. V trimming: 6 bases; J trimming: 3 bases; junction bases outside the gene matches: 12. CDR1 SGHVS and CDR2 FQNEAQ come from the germline V gene. CDR3 length equals 17 residues. In DNA, the CDR3 is TGTGCCAGCAGGCCCTCTTTGACTAGCGGGAGCGACTACGAGCAGTACTTC. As protein: CASRPSLTSGSDYEQYF.